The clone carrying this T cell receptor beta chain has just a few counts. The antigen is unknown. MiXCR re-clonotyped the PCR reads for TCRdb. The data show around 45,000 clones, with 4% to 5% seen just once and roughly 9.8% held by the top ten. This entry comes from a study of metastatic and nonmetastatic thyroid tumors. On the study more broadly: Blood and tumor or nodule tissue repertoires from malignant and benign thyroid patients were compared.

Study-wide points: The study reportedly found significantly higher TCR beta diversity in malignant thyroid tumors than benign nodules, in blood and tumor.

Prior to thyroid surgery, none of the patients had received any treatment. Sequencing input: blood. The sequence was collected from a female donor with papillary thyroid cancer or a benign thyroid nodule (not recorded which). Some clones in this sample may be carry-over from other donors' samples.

The CDR3 DNA follows: TGCAGTGCTAGAGATCCGACGGGAGAAACAGATACGCAGTATTTT. Protein product: CSARDPTGETDTQYF. The chain uses TRBV20-1 and TRBJ2-3; TRBD2 is a possible D gene (6 bases). The V end was cut by 0 bases, the J end by 3 bases, with 13 bases between. Per the germline V gene, CDR1 is DFQATT and CDR2 is SNEGSKA (reference sequence). The CDR3 is made up of 15 amino acids.